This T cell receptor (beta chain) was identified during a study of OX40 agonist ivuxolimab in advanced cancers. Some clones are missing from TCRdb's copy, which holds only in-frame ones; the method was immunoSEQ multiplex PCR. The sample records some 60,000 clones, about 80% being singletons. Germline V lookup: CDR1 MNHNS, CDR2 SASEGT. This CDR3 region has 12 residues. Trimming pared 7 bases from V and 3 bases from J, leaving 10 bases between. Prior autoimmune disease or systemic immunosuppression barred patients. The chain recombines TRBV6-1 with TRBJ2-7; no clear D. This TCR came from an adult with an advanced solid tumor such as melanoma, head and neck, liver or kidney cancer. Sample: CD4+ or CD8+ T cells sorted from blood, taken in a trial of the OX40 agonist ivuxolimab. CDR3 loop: CASKSRNYEQYF. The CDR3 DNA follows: TGTGCCAGCAAAAGCCGAAACTACGAGCAGTACTTC.